These T cell receptor beta chains were read from a single sample in a study of cytomegalovirus exposure and HLA in healthy donors. Assay: immunoSEQ multiplex PCR; the TCRdb copy retains only in-frame clones and omits some. The sample yields about 140,000 clones, 88% seen once. The sequencing sample was made of PBMCs. The receptors come from a woman aged 40 to 50 in good health and CMV-seronegative. Each CDR3 is given with its conserved first and last residue. Each record gives: CDR3 protein, CDR3 length, D gene, clone size, J gene, V gene. The D gene is left open where the match is weak. Size values are once, few and many counts, or a class for expanded clones, and some rows have none.

cdr3_aa: CASSLRVESGYTF; cdr3_length: 13; d_call: NA; clone_size: NA; j_call: TRBJ1-2; v_call: TRBV5-6
cdr3_aa: CASSLDLAVTDTQYF; cdr3_length: 15; d_call: TRBD2; clone_size: NA; j_call: TRBJ2-3; v_call: TRBV5-1
cdr3_aa: CAAASTGNTEAFF; cdr3_length: 13; d_call: NA; clone_size: NA; j_call: TRBJ1-1; v_call: TRBV6-5
cdr3_aa: CSSSLTSGRYEQYF; cdr3_length: 14; d_call: TRBD2; clone_size: NA; j_call: TRBJ2-7; v_call: TRBV7-9
cdr3_aa: CASSFKRSSRGATDTQYF; cdr3_length: 18; d_call: NA; clone_size: NA; j_call: TRBJ2-3; v_call: TRBV28
cdr3_aa: CASSQPQGAGTEAFF; cdr3_length: 15; d_call: TRBD1; clone_size: NA; j_call: TRBJ1-1; v_call: TRBV4-2
cdr3_aa: CASSESVWDRGGYTF; cdr3_length: 15; d_call: TRBD1; clone_size: NA; j_call: TRBJ1-2; v_call: TRBV10-2
cdr3_aa: CASSLEGQGLDEQYF; cdr3_length: 15; d_call: TRBD1; clone_size: NA; j_call: TRBJ2-7; v_call: TRBV7-9
cdr3_aa: CASSFGLAGDNEQFF; cdr3_length: 15; d_call: TRBD2; clone_size: NA; j_call: TRBJ2-1; v_call: TRBV5-1
cdr3_aa: CASRLGLVQGIGYTF; cdr3_length: 15; d_call: TRBD1; clone_size: NA; j_call: TRBJ1-2; v_call: TRBV28
cdr3_aa: CASSKGQGQETQYF; cdr3_length: 14; d_call: TRBD1; clone_size: NA; j_call: TRBJ2-5; v_call: TRBV7-7
cdr3_aa: CASSLLAGETQYF; cdr3_length: 13; d_call: TRBD2; clone_size: NA; j_call: TRBJ2-5; v_call: TRBV11-2
cdr3_aa: CASILGLAGVVDTQYF; cdr3_length: 16; d_call: TRBD2; clone_size: NA; j_call: TRBJ2-3; v_call: TRBV2
cdr3_aa: CASSLELAGNEQFF; cdr3_length: 14; d_call: TRBD2; clone_size: NA; j_call: TRBJ2-1; v_call: TRBV5-4
cdr3_aa: CASSLQGAGMNTEAFF; cdr3_length: 16; d_call: TRBD1; clone_size: NA; j_call: TRBJ1-1; v_call: TRBV7-2
cdr3_aa: CASSSRTGGGNEQFF; cdr3_length: 15; d_call: TRBD1; clone_size: NA; j_call: TRBJ2-1; v_call: TRBV5-1
cdr3_aa: CASSPGDLYSYEQYF; cdr3_length: 15; d_call: NA; clone_size: NA; j_call: TRBJ2-7; v_call: TRBV11-3
cdr3_aa: CASSVRGTRSYEQYF; cdr3_length: 15; d_call: NA; clone_size: NA; j_call: NA; v_call: TRBV9
cdr3_aa: CASSPSRNTDTQYF; cdr3_length: 14; d_call: NA; clone_size: NA; j_call: TRBJ2-3; v_call: TRBV18
cdr3_aa: CATTQGRTDTQYF; cdr3_length: 13; d_call: NA; clone_size: NA; j_call: TRBJ2-3; v_call: TRBV7-2
cdr3_aa: CASSRQAGVQETQYF; cdr3_length: 15; d_call: TRBD2; clone_size: once; j_call: TRBJ2-5; v_call: TRBV5-4
cdr3_aa: CAPAGLPCSYEQYF; cdr3_length: 14; d_call: NA; clone_size: NA; j_call: TRBJ2-7; v_call: TRBV12-5
cdr3_aa: CATTGYSTDTQYF; cdr3_length: 13; d_call: NA; clone_size: NA; j_call: TRBJ2-3; v_call: TRBV6-5
cdr3_aa: CASSERQDEKLFF; cdr3_length: 13; d_call: NA; clone_size: NA; j_call: TRBJ1-4; v_call: TRBV6-1
cdr3_aa: CASSLTGDGYTF; cdr3_length: 12; d_call: TRBD1; clone_size: NA; j_call: TRBJ1-2; v_call: TRBV27
cdr3_aa: CASSSPYGELFF; cdr3_length: 12; d_call: NA; clone_size: NA; j_call: TRBJ2-2; v_call: TRBV7-2
cdr3_aa: CASTLPQQNYGYTF; cdr3_length: 14; d_call: NA; clone_size: NA; j_call: TRBJ1-2; v_call: TRBV6-1
cdr3_aa: CASSAKTQGAEANYGYTF; cdr3_length: 18; d_call: TRBD1; clone_size: NA; j_call: TRBJ1-2; v_call: TRBV27
cdr3_aa: CASSLVSGRSEQYF; cdr3_length: 14; d_call: TRBD2; clone_size: NA; j_call: TRBJ2-7; v_call: TRBV7-2
cdr3_aa: CSSSSIAGDRSYGYTF; cdr3_length: 16; d_call: TRBD1; clone_size: NA; j_call: TRBJ1-2; v_call: TRBV7-9
cdr3_aa: CASSFTPGRYEQYF; cdr3_length: 14; d_call: NA; clone_size: NA; j_call: TRBJ2-7; v_call: TRBV11-2
cdr3_aa: CASSAPGRGGETQYF; cdr3_length: 15; d_call: NA; clone_size: NA; j_call: TRBJ2-5; v_call: TRBV6-1
cdr3_aa: CAGQGSSAEAFF; cdr3_length: 12; d_call: NA; clone_size: few; j_call: TRBJ1-1; v_call: TRBV10-3
cdr3_aa: CASSLRQGGNQETQYF; cdr3_length: 16; d_call: TRBD1; clone_size: NA; j_call: TRBJ2-5; v_call: TRBV7-9
cdr3_aa: CASSNSGRASADTQYF; cdr3_length: 16; d_call: TRBD2; clone_size: NA; j_call: TRBJ2-3; v_call: TRBV19
cdr3_aa: CASSDSTGKSYNEQFF; cdr3_length: 16; d_call: NA; clone_size: NA; j_call: TRBJ2-1; v_call: TRBV6-4
cdr3_aa: CSARRNEQFF; cdr3_length: 10; d_call: NA; clone_size: NA; j_call: TRBJ2-1; v_call: TRBV20-1
cdr3_aa: CASSESLYEQYF; cdr3_length: 12; d_call: NA; clone_size: NA; j_call: TRBJ2-7; v_call: TRBV6-1
cdr3_aa: CSVRVASHYGYTF; cdr3_length: 13; d_call: NA; clone_size: NA; j_call: TRBJ1-2; v_call: TRBV29-1
cdr3_aa: CASTNMGGTGVFYF; cdr3_length: 14; d_call: TRBD1; clone_size: NA; j_call: TRBJ2-5; v_call: TRBV19
cdr3_aa: CASSYLAGTADTQYF; cdr3_length: 15; d_call: NA; clone_size: NA; j_call: TRBJ2-3; v_call: TRBV7-6
cdr3_aa: CASRPWGLNEKLFF; cdr3_length: 14; d_call: NA; clone_size: NA; j_call: TRBJ1-4; v_call: TRBV12-2
cdr3_aa: CASSQVYGREHQPQHF; cdr3_length: 16; d_call: NA; clone_size: NA; j_call: TRBJ1-5; v_call: TRBV4-3
cdr3_aa: CASSQRTGGSYEQYF; cdr3_length: 15; d_call: TRBD1; clone_size: NA; j_call: TRBJ2-7; v_call: TRBV7-8
cdr3_aa: CASSQGRSVSGNTIYF; cdr3_length: 16; d_call: NA; clone_size: NA; j_call: TRBJ1-3; v_call: TRBV4-1
cdr3_aa: CASSHLAESVTQQYF; cdr3_length: 15; d_call: NA; clone_size: NA; j_call: TRBJ2-7; v_call: TRBV5-1
cdr3_aa: CASSLDPPDRQETQYF; cdr3_length: 16; d_call: NA; clone_size: once; j_call: TRBJ2-5; v_call: TRBV5-1
cdr3_aa: CASTPTGGSSEAFF; cdr3_length: 14; d_call: TRBD1; clone_size: NA; j_call: TRBJ1-1; v_call: TRBV19
cdr3_aa: CASSPAGYAGGYEQYF; cdr3_length: 16; d_call: TRBD2; clone_size: NA; j_call: TRBJ2-7; v_call: TRBV27
cdr3_aa: CASSLVGTGVNNSPLHF; cdr3_length: 17; d_call: TRBD1; clone_size: NA; j_call: TRBJ1-6; v_call: TRBV5-1
cdr3_aa: CASSEAGGGTYNEQFF; cdr3_length: 16; d_call: NA; clone_size: NA; j_call: TRBJ2-1; v_call: TRBV6-1
cdr3_aa: CASSFGGAYEQYF; cdr3_length: 13; d_call: NA; clone_size: NA; j_call: TRBJ2-7; v_call: TRBV5-8
cdr3_aa: CASREDSGNTIYF; cdr3_length: 13; d_call: NA; clone_size: NA; j_call: TRBJ1-3; v_call: TRBV5-1
cdr3_aa: CASSLGGRPNYGYTF; cdr3_length: 15; d_call: NA; clone_size: NA; j_call: TRBJ1-2; v_call: TRBV5-1
cdr3_aa: CASNVGTGSLYGYTF; cdr3_length: 15; d_call: TRBD1; clone_size: NA; j_call: TRBJ1-2; v_call: TRBV7-8
cdr3_aa: CASSLVGGTYSYNEQFF; cdr3_length: 17; d_call: NA; clone_size: NA; j_call: TRBJ2-1; v_call: TRBV7-9
cdr3_aa: CSVGRVEEYNEQFF; cdr3_length: 14; d_call: NA; clone_size: NA; j_call: TRBJ2-1; v_call: TRBV29-1
cdr3_aa: CASSPGQGASDGYTF; cdr3_length: 15; d_call: TRBD1; clone_size: NA; j_call: TRBJ1-2; v_call: TRBV5-4